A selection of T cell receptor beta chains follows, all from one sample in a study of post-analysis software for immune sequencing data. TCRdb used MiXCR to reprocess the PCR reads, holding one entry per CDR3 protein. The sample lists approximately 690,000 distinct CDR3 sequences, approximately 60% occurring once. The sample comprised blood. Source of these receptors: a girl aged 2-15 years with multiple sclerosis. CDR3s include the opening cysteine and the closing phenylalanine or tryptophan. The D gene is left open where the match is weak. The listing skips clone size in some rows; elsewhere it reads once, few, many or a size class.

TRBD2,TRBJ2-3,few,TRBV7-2,CASSQGLAGWTDTQYF,TGTGCCAGCAGCCAGGGACTAGCGGGATGGACAGATACGCAGTATTTT
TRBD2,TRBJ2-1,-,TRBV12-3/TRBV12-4,CASSPGAGAHNEQFF,TGTGCCAGCAGTCCTGGGGCGGGAGCGCACAATGAGCAGTTCTTC
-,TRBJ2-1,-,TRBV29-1,CSVGGKGLNTEQFF,TGCAGCGTTGGAGGTAAGGGGTTGAACACTGAGCAGTTCTTC
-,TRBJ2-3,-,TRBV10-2,CVSSSGADTQYF,TGCGTCAGCAGTTCAGGGGCAGATACGCAGTATTTT
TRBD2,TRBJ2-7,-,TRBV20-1,CSARVPSGRTTYEQYF,TGCAGTGCTAGAGTCCCCAGCGGGAGGACCACCTACGAGCAGTACTTC
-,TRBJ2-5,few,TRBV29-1,CSAGEGRETQYF,TGCAGCGCCGGCGAAGGGCGGGAGACCCAGTACTTC
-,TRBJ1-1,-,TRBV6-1,CASRKQNTEAFF,TGTGCCAGCAGAAAACAGAACACTGAAGCTTTCTTT
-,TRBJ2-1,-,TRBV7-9,CASSSTANSNNEQFF,TGTGCCAGCAGCAGCACAGCGAATTCCAACAATGAGCAGTTCTTC
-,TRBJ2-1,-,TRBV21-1,CASRDGHSYNEQFF,TGTGCCAGCCGGGACGGACACTCCTACAATGAGCAGTTCTTC
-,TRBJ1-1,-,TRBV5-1,CASSSSGVGTEAFF,TGCGCCAGCAGCTCCTCGGGGGTTGGGACTGAAGCTTTCTTT
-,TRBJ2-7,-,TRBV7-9,CASSLMTENNEQYF,TGTGCCAGCAGCTTGATGACAGAGAATAACGAGCAGTACTTC
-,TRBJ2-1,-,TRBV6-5,CASSYQDNTNEQFF,TGTGCCAGCAGTTACCAGGACAACACAAATGAGCAGTTCTTC
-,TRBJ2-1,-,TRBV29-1,CSVVAVLSSYNEQFF,TGCAGCGTTGTAGCGGTCTTGAGCTCCTACAATGAGCAGTTCTTC
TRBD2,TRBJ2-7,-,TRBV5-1,CASSSGTSGFVEQYF,TGCGCCAGCAGCTCCGGGACTAGTGGTTTCGTCGAGCAGTACTTC
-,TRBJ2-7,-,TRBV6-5,CASSYSGDYEQYF,TGTGCCAGCAGTTACTCGGGTGACTACGAGCAGTACTTC
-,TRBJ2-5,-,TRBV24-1,CATETGAGETQYF,TGTGCCACCGAGACGGGGGCAGGAGAGACCCAGTACTTC
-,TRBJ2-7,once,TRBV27,CASSLLAPGGVLYEQYF,TGTGCCAGCAGTTTATTGGCACCAGGAGGGGTTCTATACGAGCAGTACTTC
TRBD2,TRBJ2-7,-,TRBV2,CASSRNPLAGDPRNAYEQYF,TGTGCCAGCAGCCGAAATCCACTAGCGGGAGACCCCCGAAACGCCTACGAGCAGTACTTC
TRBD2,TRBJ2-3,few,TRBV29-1,CSAPTSGVTDTQYF,TGCAGCGCCCCGACTAGCGGAGTCACAGATACGCAGTATTTT
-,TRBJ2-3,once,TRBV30,CARSVGSVAYTDTQYF,TGTGCCCGGAGTGTGGGCTCCGTAGCTTACACAGATACGCAGTATTTT
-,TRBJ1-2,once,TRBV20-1,CSASPQGSGYGYTF,TGCAGTGCTAGCCCGCAGGGTTCAGGGTATGGCTACACCTTC
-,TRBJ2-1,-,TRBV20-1,CSARHSRPNNEQFF,TGCAGTGCTAGACACTCCAGGCCCAATAATGAGCAGTTCTTC
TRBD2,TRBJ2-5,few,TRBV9,CASSRSSGRAEETQYF,TGTGCCAGCTCCAGAAGTAGCGGGAGGGCTGAAGAGACCCAGTACTTC
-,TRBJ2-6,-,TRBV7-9,CASSIWLGTGANVLTF,TGTGCCAGCAGCATTTGGTTGGGAACTGGGGCCAACGTCCTGACTTTC
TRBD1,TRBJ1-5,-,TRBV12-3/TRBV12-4,CASSLRWTGRRNQPQHF,TGTGCCAGCAGCCTACGTTGGACAGGCCGTAGGAATCAGCCCCAGCATTTT
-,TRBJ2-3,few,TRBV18,CASSFAGARTDTQYF,TGTGCCAGCTCTTTTGCGGGGGCCCGCACAGATACGCAGTATTTT
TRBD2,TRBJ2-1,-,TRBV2,CASRGGGRTYNEQFF,TGTGCCAGCAGGGGGGGGGGGAGGACCTACAATGAGCAGTTCTTC
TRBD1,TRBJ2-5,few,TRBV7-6,CASSLARGTGGAETQYF,TGTGCCAGCAGCTTAGCACGGGGGACAGGGGGCGCGGAGACCCAGTACTTC
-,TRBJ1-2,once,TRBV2,CASRRQARSGYTF,TGTGCCAGCAGGCGACAGGCGCGGAGCGGCTACACCTTC
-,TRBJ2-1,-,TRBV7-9,CASSLVGVPDNEQFF,TGTGCCAGCAGCTTAGTGGGGGTTCCGGACAATGAGCAGTTCTTC
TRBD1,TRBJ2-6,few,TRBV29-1,CSVIGTGGANVLTF,TGCAGCGTTATCGGGACAGGGGGGGCCAACGTCCTGACTTTC
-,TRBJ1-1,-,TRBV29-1,CSVRQENTEAFF,TGCAGCGTTCGACAGGAGAACACTGAAGCTTTCTTT
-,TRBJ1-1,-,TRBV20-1,CSASHENTEAFF,TGCAGTGCTAGCCACGAGAACACTGAAGCTTTCTTT
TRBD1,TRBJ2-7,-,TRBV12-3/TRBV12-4,CASRAGTGQPYEQYF,TGTGCCAGCCGGGCTGGGACAGGGCAACCCTACGAGCAGTACTTC
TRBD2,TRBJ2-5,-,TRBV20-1,CSAPWERELQTQYF,TGCAGTGCCCCCTGGGAGCGGGAGCTACAGACCCAGTACTTC
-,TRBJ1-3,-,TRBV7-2,CASSLDPKPGNTIYF,TGTGCCAGCAGCTTAGACCCGAAGCCTGGAAACACCATATATTTT
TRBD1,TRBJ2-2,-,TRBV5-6,CASSKGQGNTGELFF,TGTGCCAGCAGCAAAGGACAGGGTAACACCGGGGAGCTGTTTTTT
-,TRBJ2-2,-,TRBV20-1,CSARDLSSNTGELFF,TGCAGTGCTAGAGATCTTAGCTCGAACACCGGGGAGCTGTTTTTT
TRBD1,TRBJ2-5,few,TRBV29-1,CSGMTGGAETQYF,TGCAGCGGGATGACAGGGGGCGCGGAGACCCAGTACTTC
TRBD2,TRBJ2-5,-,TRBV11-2,CASSLGTSGSRETQYF,TGTGCCAGCAGCTTAGGGACTAGCGGGAGCAGGGAGACCCAGTACTTC
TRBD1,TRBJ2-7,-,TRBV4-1,CASSPTGGAGYEQYF,TGCGCCAGCAGCCCGACAGGGGGCGCGGGCTACGAGCAGTACTTC
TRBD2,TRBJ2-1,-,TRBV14,CASSQASGGRYNEQFF,TGTGCCAGCAGCCAAGCTAGCGGGGGGAGGTACAATGAGCAGTTCTTC
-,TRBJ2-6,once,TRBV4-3,CASSQDPRAAGANVLTF,TGCGCCAGCAGCCAAGATCCCAGGGCCGCTGGGGCCAACGTCCTGACTTTC
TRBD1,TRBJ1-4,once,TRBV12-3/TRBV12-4,CASSNDRGEKLFF,TGTGCCAGCAGTAACGACAGGGGCGAAAAACTGTTTTTT
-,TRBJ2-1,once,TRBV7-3,CASSLTINYNEQFF,TGTGCCAGCAGCTTAACGATTAACTACAATGAGCAGTTCTTC
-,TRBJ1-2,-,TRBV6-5,CASSYSAQDGHGYTF,TGTGCCAGCAGTTACTCGGCTCAGGACGGTCATGGCTACACCTTC
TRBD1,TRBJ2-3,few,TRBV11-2,CASSLSSGQVWTQYF,TGTGCCAGCAGCTTATCCTCCGGACAGGTGTGGACGCAGTATTTT
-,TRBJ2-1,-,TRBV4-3,CASSQDWGGPTNEQFF,TGCGCCAGCAGCCAAGATTGGGGGGGGCCGACGAATGAGCAGTTCTTC
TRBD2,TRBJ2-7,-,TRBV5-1,CASSSRLAGSEQYF,TGCGCCAGCAGCTCGAGACTAGCGGGGTCCGAGCAGTACTTC
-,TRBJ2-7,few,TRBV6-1,CASSDFPGLKSYEQYF,TGTGCCAGCAGTGATTTTCCGGGACTCAAATCCTACGAGCAGTACTTC
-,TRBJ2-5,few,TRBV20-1,CSASVAGREQYF,TGCAGTGCTAGTGTAGCTGGACGTGAGCAGTACTTC
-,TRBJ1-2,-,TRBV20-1,CSARVPVRRGYTF,TGCAGTGCTAGAGTCCCGGTCAGGCGGGGCTACACCTTC
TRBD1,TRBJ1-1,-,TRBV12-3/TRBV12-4,CASSLNPQGGSTEAFF,TGTGCCAGCAGTTTAAACCCCCAAGGGGGCTCCACTGAAGCTTTCTTT